Presented here are 4 T cell receptor beta chains from one specimen sequenced in a study of T-cell reconstitution after alpha-beta-depleted transplantation in children. Preparation of the TCRbeta library was carried out with unique molecular identifiers. TCRdb reprocessed the PCR reads via MiXCR and lists one record per CDR3 protein. The profile covers about 290,000 distinct CDR3 sequences, with over 9% appearing a single time and approximately 7% taken by the ten largest. The starting material was PBMCs, obtained before TCRalphabeta/CD19-depleted stem cell transplant. These receptors came from a boy in the first two years of life with acute myeloid leukemia, due to receive a stem cell transplant.

At least ten counts were recorded for this clonotype. The rearrangement joins TRBV6-5 to TRBJ2-7, with 11 bases fitting TRBD1. With 2 bases clipped from V and 4 bases from J, the junction kept 4 bases outside the gene matches. The germline V gene encodes CDR1 MNHEY and CDR2 SVGAGI. The CDR3 runs to 15 residues. The CDR3 region is CASSYRRDRGYEQYF. In DNA form, the CDR3 reads TGTGCCAGCAGTTACCGCCGGGACAGGGGGTACGAGCAGTACTTC.

This clonotype was recorded a few times. A read error may account for a junction end that differs from germline. V gene TRBV7-3 combines with J gene TRBJ2-1, with 7 bases lining up with TRBD1. Germline V gene lookup returns CDR1 SGHTA and CDR2 FQGTGA. The CDR3 consists of 15 residues. In DNA, the CDR3 is TGTGCCAGCAGCTCGCCAGGGGGAAGTGACAATGAGCATTTCTTC. Its translation is CASSSPGGSDNEHFF.

This chain links TRBV18 with TRBJ1-2; D remains ambiguous. Trimming stripped 1 base from V and 5 bases from J, with 11 bases between. The CDR3 spans 14 residues. Germline values: CDR1 KGHSH, CDR2 LQKENI. The CDR3 sequence is CASSPRVVDYGYTF. The CDR3 DNA sequence: TGTGCCAGCTCACCACGCGTGGTAGATTATGGCTACACCTTC.

This clonotype was recorded a few times. V is TRBV29-1 and J is TRBJ1-2, with 11 bases fitting TRBD1. This CDR3 region has 14 residues. Germline CDR1 and CDR2: SQVTM and ANQGSEA. V was clipped by 5 bases and J by 2 bases; unmatched bases: 4. The CDR3 reads CSVMGQGGNYGYTF. In DNA form, the CDR3 reads TGCAGCGTTATGGGACAGGGGGGCAACTATGGCTACACCTTC.